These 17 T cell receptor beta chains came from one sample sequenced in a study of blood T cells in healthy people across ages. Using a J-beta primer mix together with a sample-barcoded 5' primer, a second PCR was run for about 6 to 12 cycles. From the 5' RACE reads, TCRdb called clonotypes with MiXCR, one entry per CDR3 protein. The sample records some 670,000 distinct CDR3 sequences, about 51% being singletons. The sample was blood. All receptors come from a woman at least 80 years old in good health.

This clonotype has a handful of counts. In DNA, the CDR3 is TGTGCCAGCAGCCCCAGTGTAGGAAGGGGCTACACCTTC. It yields the protein CASSPSVGRGYTF. The J gene is TRBJ1-2, the V gene TRBV6-5; D uncertain. This CDR3 region has 13 residues. Germline V CDR1 and CDR2: MNHEY, SVGAGI. V dropped 6 bases and J dropped 8 bases, with 16 bases sitting between them.

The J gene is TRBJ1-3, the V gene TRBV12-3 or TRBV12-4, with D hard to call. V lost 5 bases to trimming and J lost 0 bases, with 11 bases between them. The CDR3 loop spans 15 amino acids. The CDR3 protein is CASSNLGTSGNTIYF. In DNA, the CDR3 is TGTGCCAGCAGTAACCTCGGAACCTCTGGAAACACCATATATTTT.

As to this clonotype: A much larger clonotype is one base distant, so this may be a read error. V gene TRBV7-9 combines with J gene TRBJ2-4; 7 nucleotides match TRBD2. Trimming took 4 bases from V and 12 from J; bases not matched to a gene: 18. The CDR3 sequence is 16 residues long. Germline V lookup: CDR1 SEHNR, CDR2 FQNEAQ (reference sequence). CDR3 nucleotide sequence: TGTGCCAGCAGCTCCCGAGTAGCGGGCCGGTTTGACACTCAGTACTTC. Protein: CASSSRVAGRFDTQYF.

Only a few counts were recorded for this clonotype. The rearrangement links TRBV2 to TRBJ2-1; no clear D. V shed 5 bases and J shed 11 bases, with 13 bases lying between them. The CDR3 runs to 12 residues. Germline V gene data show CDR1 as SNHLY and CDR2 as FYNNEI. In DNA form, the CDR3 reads TGTGCCAGCAGTACCAACAACGGAAAGCAGTTCTTC. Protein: CASSTNNGKQFF.

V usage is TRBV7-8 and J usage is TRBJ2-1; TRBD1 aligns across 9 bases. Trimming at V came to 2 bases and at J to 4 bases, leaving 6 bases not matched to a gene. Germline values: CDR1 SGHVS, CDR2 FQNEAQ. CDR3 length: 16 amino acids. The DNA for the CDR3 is TGTGCCAGCAGCTTAACAGGACAGGGGTTTTACAATGAGCAGTTCTTC. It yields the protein CASSLTGQGFYNEQFF.

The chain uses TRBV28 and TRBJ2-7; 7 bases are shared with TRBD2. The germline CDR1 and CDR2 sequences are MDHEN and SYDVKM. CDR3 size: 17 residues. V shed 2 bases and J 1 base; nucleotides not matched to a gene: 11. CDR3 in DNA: TGTGCCAGCAGTTTACTCAAGCTGAGCGGGGAATCCTACGAGCAGTACTTC. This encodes CASSLLKLSGESYEQYF. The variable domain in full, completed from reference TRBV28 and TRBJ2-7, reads DVKVTQSSRYLVKRTGEKVFLECVQDMDHENMFWYRQDPGLGLRLIYFSYDVKMKEKGDIPEGYSVSREKKERFSLILESASTNQTSMYLCASSLLKLSGESYEQYFGPGTRLTVT.

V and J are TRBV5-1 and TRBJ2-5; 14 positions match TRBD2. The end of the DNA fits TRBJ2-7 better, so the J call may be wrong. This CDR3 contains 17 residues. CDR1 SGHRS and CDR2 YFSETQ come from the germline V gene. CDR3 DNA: TGCGCCAGCAGCTTTACAGGACTAGCGGGAGGAAGCGACGAGCAGTACTTC. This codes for CASSFTGLAGGSDEQYF.

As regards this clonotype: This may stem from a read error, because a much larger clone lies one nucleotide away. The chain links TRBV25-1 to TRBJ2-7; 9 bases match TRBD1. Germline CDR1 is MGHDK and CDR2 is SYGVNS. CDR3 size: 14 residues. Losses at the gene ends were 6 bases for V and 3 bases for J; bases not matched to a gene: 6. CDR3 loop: CASRAGTGFYEQYF. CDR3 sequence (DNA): TGTGCCAGCAGGGCCGGGACAGGGTTCTACGAGCAGTACTTC.

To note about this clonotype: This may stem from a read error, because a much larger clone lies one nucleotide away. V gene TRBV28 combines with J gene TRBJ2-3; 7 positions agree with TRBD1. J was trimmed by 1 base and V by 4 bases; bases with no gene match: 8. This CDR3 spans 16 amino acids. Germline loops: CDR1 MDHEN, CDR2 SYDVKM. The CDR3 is CASSSPQGWGTDTQYF. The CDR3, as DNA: TGTGCCAGCAGTTCCCCACAGGGGTGGGGCACAGATACGCAGTATTTT.

The DNA for the CDR3 is TGTGCCAGCACCCGTTACACTGAAGCTTTCTTT. Residues: CASTRYTEAFF. The V and J genes are TRBV7-2 and TRBJ1-1; D gene unclear. The CDR3 is made up of 11 amino acids. Trimming took off 7 bases at V and 3 bases at J, with 6 bases between the two ends. Germline CDR1 SGHTA, CDR2 FQGNSA.

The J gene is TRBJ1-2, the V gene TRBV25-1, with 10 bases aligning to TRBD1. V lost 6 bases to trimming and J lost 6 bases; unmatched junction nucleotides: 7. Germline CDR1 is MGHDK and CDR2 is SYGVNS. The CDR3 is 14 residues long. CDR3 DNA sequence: TGTGCCAGCAGAGACGGGACAGGGGTACATGGCTACACCTTC. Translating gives CASRDGTGVHGYTF.

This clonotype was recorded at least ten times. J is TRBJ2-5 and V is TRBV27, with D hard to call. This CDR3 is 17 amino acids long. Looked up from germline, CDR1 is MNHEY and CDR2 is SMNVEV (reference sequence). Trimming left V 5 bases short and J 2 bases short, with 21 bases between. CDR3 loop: CASSNLWDAAQQETQYF. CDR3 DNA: TGTGCCAGCAGTAACCTTTGGGATGCGGCACAACAAGAGACCCAGTACTTC.

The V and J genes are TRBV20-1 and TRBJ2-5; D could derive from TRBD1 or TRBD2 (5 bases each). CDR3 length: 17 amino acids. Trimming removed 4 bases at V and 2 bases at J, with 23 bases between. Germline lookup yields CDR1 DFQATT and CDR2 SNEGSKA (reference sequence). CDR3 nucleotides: TGCAGTGCTACACTAACCCGGGACGGACAACATCAAGAGACCCAGTACTTC. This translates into CSATLTRDGQHQETQYF.

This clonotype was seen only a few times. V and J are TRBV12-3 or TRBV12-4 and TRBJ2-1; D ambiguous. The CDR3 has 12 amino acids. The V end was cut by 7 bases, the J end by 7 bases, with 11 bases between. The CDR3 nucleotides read TGTGCCAGCACGACTGTAAGTAATGAGCAGTTCTTC. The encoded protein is CASTTVSNEQFF.

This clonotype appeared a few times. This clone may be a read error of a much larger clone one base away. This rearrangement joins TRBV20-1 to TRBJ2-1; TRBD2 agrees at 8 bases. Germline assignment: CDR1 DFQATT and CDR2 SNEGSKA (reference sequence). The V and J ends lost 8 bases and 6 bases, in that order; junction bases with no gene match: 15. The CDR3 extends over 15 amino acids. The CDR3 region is CSCRGGTSRVNEQFF. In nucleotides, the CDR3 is TGCAGTTGCCGTGGCGGGACTAGTCGGGTCAATGAGCAGTTCTTC.

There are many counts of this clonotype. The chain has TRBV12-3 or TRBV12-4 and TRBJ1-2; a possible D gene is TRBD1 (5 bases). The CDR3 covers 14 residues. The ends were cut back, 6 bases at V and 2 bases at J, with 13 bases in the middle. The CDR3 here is CASRPVGENYGYTF. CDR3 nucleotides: TGTGCCAGCAGGCCGGTAGGGGAGAACTATGGCTACACCTTC.

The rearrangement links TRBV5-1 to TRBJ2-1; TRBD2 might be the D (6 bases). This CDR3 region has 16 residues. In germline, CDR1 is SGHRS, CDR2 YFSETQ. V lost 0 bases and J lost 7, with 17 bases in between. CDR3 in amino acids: CASSLVAGSVGNEQFF. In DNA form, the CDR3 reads TGCGCCAGCAGCTTGGTTGCGGGGTCTGTCGGGAATGAGCAGTTCTTC.